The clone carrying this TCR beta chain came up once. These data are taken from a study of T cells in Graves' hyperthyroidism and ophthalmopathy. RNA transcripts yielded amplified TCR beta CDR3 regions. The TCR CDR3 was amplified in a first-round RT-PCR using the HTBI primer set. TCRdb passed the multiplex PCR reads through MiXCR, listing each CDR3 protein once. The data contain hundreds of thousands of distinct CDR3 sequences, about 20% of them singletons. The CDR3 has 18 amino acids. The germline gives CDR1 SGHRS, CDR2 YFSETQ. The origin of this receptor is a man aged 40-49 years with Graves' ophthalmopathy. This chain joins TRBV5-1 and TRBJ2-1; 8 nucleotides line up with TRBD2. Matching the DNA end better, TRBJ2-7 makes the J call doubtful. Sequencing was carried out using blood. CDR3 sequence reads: CASSLAAGGRSSYNEQYF. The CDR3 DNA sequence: TGCGCCAGCAGCTTGGCAGCTGGCGGGAGGAGCTCCTACAATGAGCAGTACTTC.